The present T cell receptor beta chain was sequenced within a study of T-cell reconstitution after alpha-beta-depleted transplantation in children (dated by TCRdb to 2015 to 2016). Regarding the research as a whole: Using TCR repertoire profiling, the study followed T-cell immune reconstitution in a quantitative way in children after TCRalphabeta/CD19-depleted allogeneic hematopoietic cell transplantation.

V loses 3 bases of germline sequence and J loses 4 bases, and the interval between the two ends is 13 bases. Inclusive of the bounding cysteine and phenylalanine, the CDR3 is 15 residues long. The sequence is cut down to CDR3 DNA, 45 bases in frame from base 1. CDR1 MNHEY and CDR2 SVGAGI are derived from the germline V gene. This clonotype has at least ten counts. The antigen this receptor binds is unknown. No base qualities exist here, and no much larger clone lies one base off it. The method behind the library was PCR. Sequencing instrument: Illumina HiSeq 2500. To normalize quantification of the TCRbeta repertoire, the TCR libraries were built with molecular barcoding that relied on unique molecular identifiers. TCRdb's own reprocessing of the public reads used fastp at Q25 and MiXCR and kept productive beta chains. Duplicate CDR3 protein sequences are folded into a single record with the most common DNA and genes. This sample holds some 490,000 distinct CDR3 sequences; around 13% were observed only once. Together, the top ten hold 5% to 6% of the sample.

This sequence uses TRBV6-5 and TRBJ1-3; 6 matching bases give a weak D call of TRBD1. The TCR comes from a human donor who donated a stem cell graft to a child with combined immunodeficiency. This material consisted of PBMCs from the stem cell graft donor, taken from the stem cell graft. The CDR3 in this case is CASSYDRSQGNTIYF. The base sequence is TGTGCCAGCAGTTATGACAGGTCGCAGGGAAACACCATATATTTT.